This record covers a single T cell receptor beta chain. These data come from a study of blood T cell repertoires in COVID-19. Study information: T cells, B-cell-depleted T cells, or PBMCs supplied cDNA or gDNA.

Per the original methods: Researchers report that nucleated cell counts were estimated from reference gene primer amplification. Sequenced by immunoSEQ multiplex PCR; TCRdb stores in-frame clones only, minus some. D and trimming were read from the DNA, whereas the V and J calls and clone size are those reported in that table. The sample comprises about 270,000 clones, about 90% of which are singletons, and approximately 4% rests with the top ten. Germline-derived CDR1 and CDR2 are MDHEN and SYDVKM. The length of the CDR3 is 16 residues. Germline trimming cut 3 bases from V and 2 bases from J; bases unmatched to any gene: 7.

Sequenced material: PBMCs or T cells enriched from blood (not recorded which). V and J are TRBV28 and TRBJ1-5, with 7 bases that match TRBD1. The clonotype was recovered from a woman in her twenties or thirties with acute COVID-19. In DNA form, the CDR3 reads TGTGCCAGCAGTTTGGTAGGGGGCCTAGGCAATCAGCCCCAGCATTTT. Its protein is CASSLVGGLGNQPQHF. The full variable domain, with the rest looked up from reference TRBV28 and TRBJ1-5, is DVKVTQSSRYLVKRTGEKVFLECVQDMDHENMFWYRQDPGLGLRLIYFSYDVKMKEKGDIPEGYSVSREKKERFSLILESASTNQTSMYLCASSLVGGLGNQPQHFGDGTRLSIL.